Reported below is one T cell receptor (beta chain). At one end the junction does not follow the germline gene, possibly because of a read error. Per the germline V gene, CDR1 is SGHAT and CDR2 is FQNNGV. The length of the CDR3 is 12 residues. The sample originates from a study of tumor-infiltrating lymphocytes in primary liver carcinoma. Without any cell sorting, about 20-31 mg of bulk tissue yielded co-extracted RNA and DNA. The investigators made TCR beta cDNA from approximately 510 ng total RNA, using a constant-region primer. Sequencing libraries for TCR beta derived from three nested multiplex PCR rounds that used slightly modified ARM-PCR. A C-beta reverse primer and TRBV1-TRBV30 forward primers served in each of the first two PCR rounds, at ten to eleven cycles apiece. TCRdb analysed the multiplex PCR reads with MiXCR anew, one entry per CDR3 protein. The data show approximately 73,000 distinct CDR3 sequences, about 70% seen once.

The sequenced material came from liver tumor tissue from sampling region 4. Documented subset: tumor region T4, right-lateral pole. This sequence was found in a man aged 35-49 years with primary liver carcinoma and hepatitis B virus infection. The rearrangement links TRBV11-2 to TRBJ2-5; D not certain. This CDR3 reads CASNLEVRAEYF. CDR3 sequence (DNA): TGTGCCAGCAACTTAGAAGTAAGGGCCGAGTACTTC. Filled out from reference TRBV11-2 and TRBJ2-5, the complete variable domain reads EAGVAQSPRYKIIEKRQSVAFWCNPISGHATLYWYQQILGQGPKLLIQFQNNGVVDDSQLPKDRFSAERLKGVDSTLKIQPAKLEDSAVYLCASNLEVRAEYFGPGTRLLVL.